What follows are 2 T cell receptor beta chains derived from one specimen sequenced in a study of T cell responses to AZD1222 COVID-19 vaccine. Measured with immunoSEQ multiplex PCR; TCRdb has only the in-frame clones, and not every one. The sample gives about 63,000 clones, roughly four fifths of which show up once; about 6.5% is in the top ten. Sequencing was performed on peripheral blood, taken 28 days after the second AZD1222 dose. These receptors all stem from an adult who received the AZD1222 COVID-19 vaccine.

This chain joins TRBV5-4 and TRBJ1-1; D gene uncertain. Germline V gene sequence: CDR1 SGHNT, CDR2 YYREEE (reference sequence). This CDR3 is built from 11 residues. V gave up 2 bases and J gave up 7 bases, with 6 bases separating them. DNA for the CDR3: TGTGCCAGCAGCTTCATCCATGAAGCTTTCTTT. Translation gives CASSFIHEAFF.

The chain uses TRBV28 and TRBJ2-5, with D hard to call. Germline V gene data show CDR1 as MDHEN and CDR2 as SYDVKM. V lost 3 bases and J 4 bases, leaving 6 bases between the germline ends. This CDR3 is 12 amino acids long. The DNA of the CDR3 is TGTGCCAGCAGTTTCCAGTCAGAGACCCAGTACTTC. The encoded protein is CASSFQSETQYF.